The rows below give T cell receptor beta chains drawn from one sample of a study of blood T cells in healthy people across ages. TCRdb ran MiXCR on the 5' RACE reads and lists one entry per CDR3 protein. The table records about 1.8 million distinct CDR3 sequences, around 50% of them present only once. Sequencing was done on a sample of blood. The receptor set was obtained from a woman in her thirties or forties in good health. Both conserved end residues are part of each CDR3. Each record gives: J gene, V gene, CDR3 protein.

TRBJ2-1	TRBV7-9	CASSTAGTGGEQFF
TRBJ1-6	TRBV25-1	CASSELGTGGISPLHF
TRBJ2-5	TRBV7-2	CASSLESWRKETQYF
TRBJ1-2	TRBV5-1	CASRNSPNGYTF
TRBJ2-2	TRBV5-4	CASGGIAGAHTGELFF
TRBJ2-1	TRBV20-1	CSARGGGDSDYNEQFF
TRBJ1-1	TRBV4-3	CASSQVVREKNTEAFF
TRBJ2-1	TRBV28	CASTWVNEQFF
TRBJ1-2	TRBV4-2	CASSQELEQRGYTF
TRBJ2-5	TRBV10-3	CATSGGGNEQYF